One and the same sample provided the 8 T cell receptor beta chains below, sequenced in a study of PD-1 blockade in classical Hodgkin lymphoma. Data came from immunoSEQ multiplex PCR; TCRdb stores just in-frame clones and leaves some out. The table records approximately 110,000 clones, approximately 89% of them present only once. The time point was: cycle 4 day 1 (C4D1), after six to seven weeks of nivolumab. After autologous stem cell transplantation all patients relapsed, and prior brentuximab vedotin exposure differed between cohorts. This specimen consisted of peripheral blood mononuclear cells (PBMCs), obtained before the fourth cycle of nivolumab. These TCRs come from a human donor with classical Hodgkin lymphoma.

The V and J genes are TRBV11-2 and TRBJ2-7; TRBD2 agrees at 7 bases. In germline, CDR1 is SGHAT, CDR2 FQNNGV. V trimming: 1 base; J trimming: 5 bases; junction bases outside the gene matches: 5. The CDR3 is made up of 14 amino acids. The DNA of the CDR3 is TGTGCCAGCAGCTTAGTGCGGGAGCTTCACGAGCAGTACTTC. Protein: CASSLVRELHEQYF.

The V call is TRBV4-1, the J call TRBJ2-2; maybe TRBD2 (6 bases). The CDR3 extends over 16 amino acids. Trimming stripped 4 bases from V and 8 bases from J, with 20 bases between. The germline V gene has CDR1 MGHRA and CDR2 YSYEKL. The CDR3 sequence is CASSPAAGLRTGELFF. CDR3 nucleotide sequence: TGCGCCAGCAGCCCGGCGGCGGGACTTCGCACAGGGGAGCTGTTTTTT.

CDR3 region: CASSARGEGTETQYF. CDR3 DNA sequence: TGTGCCAGCAGTGCCCGCGGTGAGGGGACGGAGACCCAGTACTTC. This chain links TRBV28 with TRBJ2-5, with D perhaps assigned TRBD1 or TRBD2 (5 bases each). The CDR3 runs to 15 residues. Between the trimmed V and J ends, which lost 5 bases and 5 bases, there was a span of 18 bases. Germline V gene data show CDR1 as MDHEN and CDR2 as SYDVKM.

The chain carries TRBV18 and TRBJ2-3, with TRBD2 matching over 10 bases. Germline values: CDR1 KGHSH, CDR2 LQKENI. Trimming removed 6 bases from V and 0 bases from J; junction bases left unmatched: 12. This CDR3 has 18 amino acids. The CDR3 is CASSSTGTSALSTDTQYF. Written as DNA, the CDR3 is TGTGCCAGCTCGTCAACCGGGACTAGCGCCCTAAGCACAGATACGCAGTATTTT.

The V call is TRBV7-2, the J call TRBJ1-3; no clear D. V lost 1 base, J lost 3 bases, and 10 bases lay in between. The CDR3 spans 15 residues. Germline V gene lookup returns CDR1 SGHTA and CDR2 FQGNSA. The chain's CDR3 is CASSLDSTYGNTIYF. The CDR3 DNA follows: TGTGCCAGCAGCTTAGACAGCACCTATGGAAACACCATATATTTT.

The genes are TRBV18 and TRBJ2-7; TRBD1 matches 11 bases. The CDR3 has 16 residues. With V trimmed by 4 bases and J by 2 bases, 7 bases remained unmatched. The germline V gene has CDR1 KGHSH and CDR2 LQKENI. As DNA, the CDR3 is TGTGCCAGCTCACAAGTAGCGGGACAGGGGGCCTACGAGCAGTACTTC. It translates to CASSQVAGQGAYEQYF. Combining the CDR3 with reference TRBV18 and TRBJ2-7 gives the whole variable domain NAGVMQNPRHLVRRRGQEARLRCSPMKGHSHVYWYRQLPEEGLKFMVYLQKENIIDESGMPKERFSAEFPKEGPSILRIQQVVRGDSAAYFCASSQVAGQGAYEQYFGPGTRLTVT.

The rearrangement joins TRBV19 to TRBJ1-2; D gene uncertain. The CDR3 loop spans 15 amino acids. From germline, CDR1 is LNHDA and CDR2 SQIVND (reference sequence). Trimming pared 6 bases from V and 2 bases from J, leaving 16 bases between. Here the CDR3 DNA reads TGTGCCAGTAGCCAGGATCGCAGAGTAAACTATGGCTACACCTTC. It codes for CASSQDRRVNYGYTF.

The V gene is TRBV5-1, the J gene TRBJ2-7, with no clear D. The V and J ends lost 4 bases and 6 bases respectively, with 14 bases between them. The CDR3 has 13 residues. Germline loops: CDR1 SGHRS, CDR2 YFSETQ. The CDR3 bases are TGCGCCAGCAGCCCCAGTTCGGTTCCCGAGCAGTACTTC. Its protein product is CASSPSSVPEQYF. The full variable domain, in which reference TRBV5-1 and TRBJ2-7 provide the parts outside the CDR3, is KAGVTQTPRYLIKTRGQQVTLSCSPISGHRSVSWYQQTPGQGLQFLFEYFSETQRNKGNFPGRFSGRQFSNSRSEMNVSTLELGDSALYLCASSPSSVPEQYFGPGTRLTVT.